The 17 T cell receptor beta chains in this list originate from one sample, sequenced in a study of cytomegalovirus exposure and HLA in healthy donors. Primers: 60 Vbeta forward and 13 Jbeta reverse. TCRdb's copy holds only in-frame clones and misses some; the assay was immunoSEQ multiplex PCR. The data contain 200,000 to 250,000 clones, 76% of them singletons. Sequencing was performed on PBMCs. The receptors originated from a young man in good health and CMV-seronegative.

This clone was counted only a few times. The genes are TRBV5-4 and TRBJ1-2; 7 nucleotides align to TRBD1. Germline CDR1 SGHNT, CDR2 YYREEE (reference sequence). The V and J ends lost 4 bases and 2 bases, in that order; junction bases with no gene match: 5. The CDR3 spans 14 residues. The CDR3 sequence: CASSTGQENYGYTF. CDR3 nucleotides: TGTGCCAGCAGCACAGGACAGGAGAACTATGGCTACACCTTC.

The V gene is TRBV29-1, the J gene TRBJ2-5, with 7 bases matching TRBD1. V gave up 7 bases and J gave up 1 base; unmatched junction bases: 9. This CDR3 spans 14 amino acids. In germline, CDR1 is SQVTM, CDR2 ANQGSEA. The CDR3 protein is CSATRGTAQETQYF. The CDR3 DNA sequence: TGCAGCGCGACCCGAGGGACAGCCCAAGAGACCCAGTACTTC.

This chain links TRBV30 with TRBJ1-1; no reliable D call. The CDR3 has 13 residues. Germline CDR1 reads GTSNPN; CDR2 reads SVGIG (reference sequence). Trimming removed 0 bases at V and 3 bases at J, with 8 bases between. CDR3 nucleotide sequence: TGTGCCTGGAGTGTAATCGCGGACACTGAAGCTTTCTTT. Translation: CAWSVIADTEAFF.

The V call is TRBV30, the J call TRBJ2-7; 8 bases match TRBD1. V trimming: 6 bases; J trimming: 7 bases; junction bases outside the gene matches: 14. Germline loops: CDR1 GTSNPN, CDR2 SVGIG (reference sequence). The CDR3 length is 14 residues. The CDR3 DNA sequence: TGTGCCTGCCAACGTGGGACAGGCTTGATTGAGCAGTACTTC. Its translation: CACQRGTGLIEQYF.

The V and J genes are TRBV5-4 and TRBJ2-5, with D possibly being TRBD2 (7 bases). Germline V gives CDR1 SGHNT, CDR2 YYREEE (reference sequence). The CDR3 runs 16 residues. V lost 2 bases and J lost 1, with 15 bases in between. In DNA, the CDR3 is TGTGCCAGCAGCTTTGGGGGGGGCTACTCCCAAGAGACCCAGTACTTC. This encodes CASSFGGGYSQETQYF.

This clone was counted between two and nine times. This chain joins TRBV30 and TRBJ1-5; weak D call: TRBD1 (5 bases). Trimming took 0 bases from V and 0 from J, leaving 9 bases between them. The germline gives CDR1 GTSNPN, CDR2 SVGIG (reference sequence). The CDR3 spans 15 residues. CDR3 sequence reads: CAWSVRGDSNQPQHF. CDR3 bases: TGTGCCTGGAGTGTACGGGGGGATAGCAATCAGCCCCAGCATTTT.

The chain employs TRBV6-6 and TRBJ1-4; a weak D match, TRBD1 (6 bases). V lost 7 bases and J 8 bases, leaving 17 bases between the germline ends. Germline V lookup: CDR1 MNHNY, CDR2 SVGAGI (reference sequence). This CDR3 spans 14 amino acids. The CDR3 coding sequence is TGTGCCAGCACCGAGAGGGGGATACAGGAAAAACTGTTTTTT. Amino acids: CASTERGIQEKLFF.

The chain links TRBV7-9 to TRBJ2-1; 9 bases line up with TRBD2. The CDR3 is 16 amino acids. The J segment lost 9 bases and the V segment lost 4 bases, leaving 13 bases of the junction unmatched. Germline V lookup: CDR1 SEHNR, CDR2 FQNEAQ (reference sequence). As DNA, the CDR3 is TGTGCCAGCAGCTCCTTTTTCGGCGGGAGGGCCGGTGAGCAGTTCTTC. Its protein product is CASSSFFGGRAGEQFF.

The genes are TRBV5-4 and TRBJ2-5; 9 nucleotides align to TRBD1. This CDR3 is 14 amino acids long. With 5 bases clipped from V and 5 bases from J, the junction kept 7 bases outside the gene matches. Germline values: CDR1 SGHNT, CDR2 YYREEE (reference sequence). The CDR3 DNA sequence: TGTGCCAGCAGTCAACAGGGGGCGATGGAGACCCAGTACTTC. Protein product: CASSQQGAMETQYF.

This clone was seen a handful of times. In DNA, the CDR3 is TGTGCCAGCAGCTTCGGGACAGGGCACACCGGGGAGCTGTTTTTT. As protein: CASSFGTGHTGELFF. V gene TRBV11-2 combines with J gene TRBJ2-2, with 9 positions matching TRBD1. This CDR3 has 15 amino acids. Germline V CDR1 and CDR2: SGHAT, FQNNGV. With 3 bases clipped from V and 3 bases from J, the junction kept 2 bases outside the gene matches. Looking up the rest from reference TRBV11-2 and TRBJ2-2 gives the full variable domain: EAGVAQSPRYKIIEKRQSVAFWCNPISGHATLYWYQQILGQGPKLLIQFQNNGVVDDSQLPKDRFSAERLKGVDSTLKIQPAKLEDSAVYLCASSFGTGHTGELFFGEGSRLTVL.

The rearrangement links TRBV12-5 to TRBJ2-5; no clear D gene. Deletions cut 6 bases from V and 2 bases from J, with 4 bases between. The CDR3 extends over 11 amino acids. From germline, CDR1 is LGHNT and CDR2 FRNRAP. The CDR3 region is CASGQQETQYF. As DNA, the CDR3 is TGTGCTAGTGGCCAACAAGAGACCCAGTACTTC.

The CDR3 spells CSEPTISNRTLNTGELFF. DNA for the CDR3: TGCAGCGAACCGACGATCAGCAACAGGACGTTGAATACCGGGGAGCTGTTTTTT. This chain joins TRBV29-1 and TRBJ2-2; D is perhaps TRBD1 (5 bases). V was pared by 7 bases and J by 5 bases, with 29 bases between. Germline CDR1 and CDR2: SQVTM and ANQGSEA. The CDR3 sequence is 18 residues long.

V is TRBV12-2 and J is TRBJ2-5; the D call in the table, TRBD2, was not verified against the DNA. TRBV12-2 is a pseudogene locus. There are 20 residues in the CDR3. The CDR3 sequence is CASRLWSHGVSRLVGETQYF. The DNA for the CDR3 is TGTGCAAGTCGCTTATGGTCCCACGGGGTCAGTAGACTAGTGGGAGAGACCCAGTACTTC.

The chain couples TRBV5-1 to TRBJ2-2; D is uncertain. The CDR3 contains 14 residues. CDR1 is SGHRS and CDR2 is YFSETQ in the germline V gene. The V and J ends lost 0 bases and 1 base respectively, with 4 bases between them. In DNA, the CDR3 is TGCGCCAGCAGCTTGGGACAGAACACCGGGGAGCTGTTTTTT. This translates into CASSLGQNTGELFF. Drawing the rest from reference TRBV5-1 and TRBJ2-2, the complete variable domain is KAGVTQTPRYLIKTRGQQVTLSCSPISGHRSVSWYQQTPGQGLQFLFEYFSETQRNKGNFPGRFSGRQFSNSRSEMNVSTLELGDSALYLCASSLGQNTGELFFGEGSRLTVL.

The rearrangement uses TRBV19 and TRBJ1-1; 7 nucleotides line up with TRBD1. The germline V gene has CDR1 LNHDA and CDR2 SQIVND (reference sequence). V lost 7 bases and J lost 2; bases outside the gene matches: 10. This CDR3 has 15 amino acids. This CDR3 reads CASTYRGGSNTEAFF. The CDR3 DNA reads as TGTGCCAGTACCTACAGGGGTGGTAGTAACACTGAAGCTTTCTTT.

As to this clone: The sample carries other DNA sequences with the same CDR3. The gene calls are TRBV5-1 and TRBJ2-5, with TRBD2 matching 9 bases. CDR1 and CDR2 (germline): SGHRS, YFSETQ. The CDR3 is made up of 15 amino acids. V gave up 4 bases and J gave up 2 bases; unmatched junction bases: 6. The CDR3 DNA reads TGCGCCAGCAGCCTCATCCTAGCGGGACAAGAGACCCAGTACTTC. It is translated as CASSLILAGQETQYF.

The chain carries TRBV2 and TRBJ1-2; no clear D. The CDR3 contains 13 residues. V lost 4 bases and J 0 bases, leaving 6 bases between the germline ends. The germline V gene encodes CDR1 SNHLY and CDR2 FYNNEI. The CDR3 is CASSVPSNYGYTF. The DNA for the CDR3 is TGTGCCAGCAGTGTCCCTTCTAACTATGGCTACACCTTC.